These T cell receptor beta chains were read from a single sample in a study of OX40 agonist ivuxolimab in advanced cancers. Some clones are missing from TCRdb's copy, which holds only in-frame ones; the method was immunoSEQ multiplex PCR. The sample contains around 40,000 clones, roughly 80% of which appear only once. The sample in question was CD4+ or CD8+ T cells sorted from blood, obtained in a trial of the OX40 agonist ivuxolimab. The receptors here all came from an adult with an advanced solid tumor such as melanoma, head and neck, liver or kidney cancer. Both conserved end residues are part of each CDR3. D genes are given only for firm matches. Size is omitted from some rows. Given values are once, few, many or a class for expanded clones.

clone_size: NA
v_call: TRBV6-1
j_call: TRBJ1-1
d_call: TRBD1
cdr3_nt: TGTGCCAGCAGTGCTCGCACATCGACAGGGGGCAACCGAGAAGCTTTCTTT
cdr3_aa: CASSARTSTGGNREAFF

clone_size: NA
v_call: TRBV7-9
j_call: TRBJ1-2
d_call: NA
cdr3_nt: TGTGCCAGCAGCTTAGGGCCAGGGAGGGACTATGGCTACACCTTC
cdr3_aa: CASSLGPGRDYGYTF

clone_size: once
v_call: TRBV6-5
j_call: TRBJ1-3
d_call: NA
cdr3_nt: TGTGCCAGCAGTTACGTTCGAGGAGGGCGAAACACCATATATTTT
cdr3_aa: CASSYVRGGRNTIYF

clone_size: few
v_call: TRBV10-2
j_call: TRBJ2-3
d_call: TRBD2
cdr3_nt: TGCGCCAGCAGTGAGGGGGGCGGGAGGCGTACAGATACGCAGTATTTT
cdr3_aa: CASSEGGGRRTDTQYF

clone_size: NA
v_call: TRBV4-2
j_call: TRBJ1-6
d_call: NA
cdr3_nt: TGTGCCAGCAGCTCGACAGCCACCCGGGGGAATTCACCCCTCCACTTT
cdr3_aa: CASSSTATRGNSPLHF

clone_size: NA
v_call: TRBV15
j_call: TRBJ2-5
d_call: NA
cdr3_nt: TGTGCCACCAGCAGAGGAGGCAGGAGTAAGGAGACCCAGTACTTC
cdr3_aa: CATSRGGRSKETQYF

clone_size: NA
v_call: TRBV11-3
j_call: TRBJ2-1
d_call: NA
cdr3_nt: TGTGCCAGCAGCCGTTATGCGGGGAACAATGAGCAGTTCTTC
cdr3_aa: CASSRYAGNNEQFF

clone_size: NA
v_call: TRBV28
j_call: TRBJ2-7
d_call: TRBD2
cdr3_nt: TGTGCCAGCAGTTTCCTTTTCCGACTAGCGGGAGGGCTAGGGGAGCAGTACTTC
cdr3_aa: CASSFLFRLAGGLGEQYF

clone_size: NA
v_call: TRBV15
j_call: TRBJ2-2
d_call: TRBD2
cdr3_nt: TGTGCCACCAGCAGAGACCAAAGCGGGAGTAACACCGGGGAGCTGTTTTTT
cdr3_aa: CATSRDQSGSNTGELFF

clone_size: NA
v_call: TRBV21-1
j_call: TRBJ1-1
d_call: NA
cdr3_nt: TGTGCCAGCAGCAAGGACGGTCTCTTT
cdr3_aa: CASSKDGLF

clone_size: NA
v_call: TRBV7-9
j_call: TRBJ2-3
d_call: NA
cdr3_nt: TGTGCCAGCGTGCGGCAAGTTTGGAGTAGCACAGATACGCAGTATTTT
cdr3_aa: CASVRQVWSSTDTQYF

clone_size: NA
v_call: TRBV28
j_call: TRBJ1-2
d_call: TRBD1
cdr3_nt: TGTGCCAGCAGTTTAGTTCCAACAGGGGACTATGGCTACACCTTC
cdr3_aa: CASSLVPTGDYGYTF

clone_size: medium-sized
v_call: TRBV18
j_call: TRBJ2-7
d_call: NA
cdr3_nt: TGTGCCAGCTCACCTCAGCGGTTCTCCTACGAGCAGTACTTC
cdr3_aa: CASSPQRFSYEQYF

clone_size: once
v_call: TRBV12-5
j_call: TRBJ2-5
d_call: NA
cdr3_nt: TGTGCTAGTGGTTTGCCCTCCCCGGAGACCCAGTACTTC
cdr3_aa: CASGLPSPETQYF

clone_size: medium-sized
v_call: TRBV7-2
j_call: TRBJ2-7
d_call: TRBD1
cdr3_nt: TGTGCCAGCAGCCAAGGGACAGGGAGGACCTACGAGCAGTACTTC
cdr3_aa: CASSQGTGRTYEQYF

clone_size: NA
v_call: TRBV28
j_call: TRBJ1-5
d_call: NA
cdr3_nt: TGTGCCAGCAGTTTGCCCAGGAGACAGCCCCAGCATTTT
cdr3_aa: CASSLPRRQPQHF

clone_size: few
v_call: TRBV19
j_call: TRBJ1-2
d_call: NA
cdr3_nt: TGTGCCAGTACCAACCACGGGGGGCGCGGGTATGGCTACACCTTC
cdr3_aa: CASTNHGGRGYGYTF

clone_size: NA
v_call: TRBV9
j_call: TRBJ1-2
d_call: NA
cdr3_nt: TGTGCCAGCACCCCTCGTGGCTACACCTTC
cdr3_aa: CASTPRGYTF

clone_size: NA
v_call: TRBV18
j_call: TRBJ1-1
d_call: NA
cdr3_nt: TGTGCCAGCTCACCACCGACCAGGAGGGACACTGAAGCTTTCTTT
cdr3_aa: CASSPPTRRDTEAFF

clone_size: few
v_call: TRBV7-8
j_call: TRBJ1-5
d_call: NA
cdr3_nt: TGTGCCAGCAGCCAGAGAATCATCGATAGCAATCAGCCCCAGCATTTT
cdr3_aa: CASSQRIIDSNQPQHF

clone_size: NA
v_call: TRBV28
j_call: TRBJ1-4
d_call: NA
cdr3_nt: TGTGCCAGCAGCGATCCCGGTGGACTCCGAGTCACTAATGAAAAACTGTTTTTT
cdr3_aa: CASSDPGGLRVTNEKLFF

clone_size: NA
v_call: TRBV2
j_call: TRBJ2-7
d_call: TRBD1
cdr3_nt: TGTGCCAGCAGTGAAGCGCCGGGACAGTCCTACGAGCAGTACTTC
cdr3_aa: CASSEAPGQSYEQYF

clone_size: NA
v_call: TRBV11-3
j_call: TRBJ2-1
d_call: NA
cdr3_nt: TGTGCCAGCAGCCGCTTCCATGAGCAGTTCTTC
cdr3_aa: CASSRFHEQFF

clone_size: NA
v_call: TRBV7-9
j_call: TRBJ2-1
d_call: NA
cdr3_nt: TGTGCCAGCAGCTTGGGATCCGGACAAAACAATGAGCAGTTCTTC
cdr3_aa: CASSLGSGQNNEQFF

clone_size: NA
v_call: TRBV7-6
j_call: TRBJ2-1
d_call: NA
cdr3_nt: TGTGCCAGCAGCTTAGTGTGGCACAGGGCTAGGGGCAATGAGCAGTTCTTC
cdr3_aa: CASSLVWHRARGNEQFF

clone_size: NA
v_call: TRBV18
j_call: TRBJ2-3
d_call: NA
cdr3_nt: TGTGCCAGCTCACCGGATTTTGATACGCAGTATTTT
cdr3_aa: CASSPDFDTQYF

clone_size: NA
v_call: TRBV6-5
j_call: TRBJ2-1
d_call: NA
cdr3_nt: TGTGCCAGCAGTTACTCGAGGTTAGGTCTTCGGTTCTTC
cdr3_aa: CASSYSRLGLRFF

clone_size: once
v_call: TRBV9
j_call: TRBJ2-7
d_call: TRBD2
cdr3_nt: TGTGCCAGCAGCCCCAATCGGGCTAGCGGGAGGTACGAGCAGTACTTC
cdr3_aa: CASSPNRASGRYEQYF